The 21 T cell receptor beta chains below come from one sample, sequenced in a study of blood T cells in healthy people across ages. The authors ran a second PCR of roughly 7 to 11 cycles using a sample-barcoded 5' primer and a J-beta primer mix. TCRdb reprocessed the 5' RACE reads via MiXCR and lists one record per CDR3 protein. This sample has about 1.7 million distinct CDR3 sequences, with 28% found just once. The sequencing sample was made of blood. These TCRs come from a woman younger than 45 in good health.

V usage is TRBV25-1 and J usage is TRBJ2-7, with TRBD1 matching 9 bases. The V and J ends lost 6 bases and 4 bases, in that order; junction bases with no gene match: 10. The CDR3 has 15 residues. Germline values: CDR1 MGHDK, CDR2 SYGVNS. Here the CDR3 DNA reads TGTGCCAGCAGGCCCGCGGGACAGGGCCCTTACGAGCAGTACTTC. It encodes CASRPAGQGPYEQYF.

This clonotype was seen more than once but under ten times. V and J are TRBV2 and TRBJ2-2; TRBD2 agrees at 7 bases. The ends lost 2 bases at V and 2 bases at J; junction bases unmatched: 11. The germline V gene encodes CDR1 SNHLY and CDR2 FYNNEI. This CDR3 is built from 18 residues. CDR3 DNA sequence: TGTGCCAGCAGTGAACACAGCCTAGCGGCCGAAAACACCGGGGAGCTGTTTTTT. Translating it yields CASSEHSLAAENTGELFF.

In the case of this clonotype: At one end, the junction sequence differs from germline, possibly due to a read error. The chain couples TRBV11-1 to TRBJ2-1; 13 positions match TRBD2. Germline assignment: CDR1 SGHAT and CDR2 FQDESV (reference sequence). The CDR3 totals 15 residues. The CDR3 loop reads CAGSTSTSGGNEQFF. The CDR3, as DNA: TGTGCCGGCAGCACGTCGACTAGCGGGGGGAATGAGCAGTTCTTC.

V usage is TRBV7-8 and J usage is TRBJ2-4, with D perhaps assigned TRBD1 or TRBD2 (7 bases each). The J call may be mistaken, given a closer DNA end match to TRBJ2-7. CDR1 and CDR2 (germline): SGHVS, FQNEAQ. The CDR3 consists of 15 residues. In nucleotides, the CDR3 is TGTGCCAGCAGCTTAGCGGGGAGGGGGCCCTACGAGCAGTACTTC. This encodes CASSLAGRGPYEQYF.

The V and J genes are TRBV7-2 and TRBJ2-5, with 11 bases lining up with TRBD2. The ends lost 2 bases at V and 5 bases at J; junction bases unmatched: 4. This CDR3 has 15 amino acids. The V gene's germline CDR1 is SGHTA and CDR2 FQGNSA. The CDR3 nucleotides read TGTGCCAGCAGCTTACGGGGACTAGCGGTGGAGACCCAGTACTTC. It translates to CASSLRGLAVETQYF. The complete variable domain, with remaining parts taken from reference TRBV7-2 and TRBJ2-5, reads GAGVSQSPSNKVTEKGKDVELRCDPISGHTALYWYRQSLGQGLEFLIYFQGNSAPDKSGLPSDRFSAERTGGSVSTLTIQRTQQEDSAVYLCASSLRGLAVETQYFGPGTRLLVL.

This chain joins TRBV12-3 or TRBV12-4 and TRBJ1-5; D possibly corresponds to TRBD1 (5 bases). CDR3 length: 15 residues. The V and J ends lost 5 bases and 3 bases respectively, with 14 bases between them. In nucleotides, the CDR3 is TGTGCCAGCAGTGTCTCCAGGGAGAACAATCAGCCCCAGCATTTT. Protein: CASSVSRENNQPQHF.

This clonotype has a handful of counts. This chain links TRBV24-1 with TRBJ2-2; D unresolved. In germline, CDR1 is KGHDR, CDR2 SFDVKD. Trimming removed 0 bases at V and 3 bases at J, with 1 base between. This CDR3 is 13 amino acids long. CDR3 region: CATSDLDTGELFF. CDR3 DNA sequence: TGTGCCACCAGTGATTTGGACACCGGGGAGCTGTTTTTT.

This chain joins TRBV7-2 and TRBJ2-4; 9 nucleotides line up with TRBD2. The last part of the DNA fits TRBJ2-7 better; the J call may be wrong. Germline V lookup: CDR1 SGHTA, CDR2 FQGNSA. The CDR3 extends over 16 amino acids. CDR3 in DNA: TGTGCCAGCAGGAAACCGGGTAGCGGGAGAGAAGGCGAGCAGTACTTC. Amino acid sequence: CASRKPGSGREGEQYF.

This clonotype was seen only once. A read error may explain this, as a much larger clone is one base away. The gene calls are TRBV7-2 and TRBJ2-4; 7 bases align to TRBD1. The better agreement between TRBJ2-7 and the DNA end casts doubt on the J call. The CDR3 runs 15 residues. Germline CDR1 is SGHTA and CDR2 is FQGNSA. CDR3 DNA: TGTGCCCGCAGCTTAGCGAGGGACAGAGCCTACGAGCAGTACTTC. Its protein is CARSLARDRAYEQYF.

This clonotype was counted many times. An end of the junction does not agree with germline; a read error may underlie this. This chain joins TRBV12-3 or TRBV12-4 and TRBJ2-1, with TRBD1 as a possible D gene (5 bases). This CDR3 region has 13 residues. CDR3 region: CASSLVGDNEQFF. CDR3 DNA: TGTGCCAGCAGCTTAGTAGGGGACAATGAGCAGTTCTTC.

The V and J genes are TRBV28 and TRBJ1-1, with D possibly being TRBD1 (5 bases). The CDR3 has 15 amino acids. Germline V gene lookup returns CDR1 MDHEN and CDR2 SYDVKM. V was pared by 7 bases and J by 1 base, with 16 bases between. The CDR3 reads CASTGAVRPNTEAFF. CDR3 nucleotides: TGTGCCAGCACTGGGGCAGTCAGGCCGAACACTGAAGCTTTCTTT.

The rearrangement links TRBV5-5 to TRBJ2-1; possibly TRBD2 for D (5 bases). Germline CDR1 SGHKS, CDR2 YYEKEE (reference sequence). Trimming cost V 0 bases and J 10 bases, with 11 bases left between them. This CDR3 contains 13 residues. Here the CDR3 DNA reads TGTGCCAGCAGCTTGGGACCGGGGTGGGAGCAGTTCTTC. It translates to CASSLGPGWEQFF. Supplemented by reference TRBV5-5 and TRBJ2-1, the full variable domain reads DAGVTQSPTHLIKTRGQQVTLRCSPISGHKSVSWYQQVLGQGPQFIFQYYEKEERGRGNFPDRFSARQFPNYSSELNVNALLLGDSALYLCASSLGPGWEQFFGPGTRLTVL.

Ten or more counts support this clonotype. The chain links TRBV29-1 to TRBJ2-7; D is uncertain. The CDR3 runs to 13 residues. V was pared by 1 base and J by 2 bases, with 9 bases between. Germline V gene lookup returns CDR1 SQVTM and CDR2 ANQGSEA. CDR3 loop: CSVEAYEPYEQYF. CDR3 in DNA: TGCAGCGTTGAAGCCTACGAGCCCTACGAGCAGTACTTC.

The genes are TRBV7-6 and TRBJ1-4; a weak D match, TRBD1 (5 bases). The CDR3 spans 14 residues. Germline lookup yields CDR1 SGHVS and CDR2 FNYEAQ. V was shortened by 5 bases and J by 8 bases, with 15 bases between the two germline ends. This CDR3 reads CASSPPGPTEKLFF. The DNA for the CDR3 is TGTGCCAGCAGCCCGCCGGGACCGACGGAAAAACTGTTTTTT.

A few counts support this clonotype. CDR3 DNA sequence: TGTGCCAGCAGCTTAGAGAGGGGTCCCGGGAACATTCAGTACTTC. Translating gives CASSLERGPGNIQYF. The chain carries TRBV7-2 and TRBJ2-4; possibly TRBD1 or TRBD2 for D (5 bases each). Germline-derived CDR1 and CDR2 are SGHTA and FQGNSA. Between the trimmed V and J ends, which lost 1 base and 7 bases, there was a span of 14 bases. The CDR3 sequence is 15 residues long.

This clonotype was found a few times. This chain joins TRBV7-8 and TRBJ1-1; 8 nucleotides line up with TRBD1. The V gene's germline CDR1 is SGHVS and CDR2 FQNEAQ. The CDR3 consists of 15 residues. V dropped 1 base and J dropped 7; count of bases not matched to a gene: 8. Here the CDR3 reads CASSLVTGEEGEAFF. The DNA of the CDR3 is TGTGCCAGCAGCTTAGTGACAGGGGAAGAGGGTGAAGCTTTCTTT. The whole variable domain, remainder taken from reference TRBV7-8 and TRBJ1-1, is GAGVSQSPRYKVAKRGQDVALRCDPISGHVSLFWYQQALGQGPEFLTYFQNEAQLDKSGLPSDRFFAERPEGSVSTLKIQRTQQEDSAVYLCASSLVTGEEGEAFFGQGTRLTVV.

This clonotype was seen a few times. The V and J genes are TRBV6-1 and TRBJ2-7; maybe TRBD2 (6 bases). The CDR3 consists of 14 residues. Germline V gene data show CDR1 as MNHNS and CDR2 as SASEGT. The germline V and J ends were trimmed by 6 bases and 3 bases, with 15 bases remaining between them. CDR3: CASRWNLGGYEQYF. DNA of the CDR3: TGTGCCAGCAGATGGAATCTGGGGGGCTACGAGCAGTACTTC.

The chain is built from TRBV4-1 and TRBJ1-3; D unclear. This CDR3 spans 16 amino acids. CDR1 and CDR2 (germline): MGHRA, YSYEKL. V lost 6 bases to trimming and J lost 0 bases, with 15 bases between them. The CDR3, as DNA: TGCGCCAGCAGAAGAGAGCCTAGCTACTCTGGAAACACCATATATTTT. Residues: CASRREPSYSGNTIYF.

The chain uses TRBV6-5 and TRBJ1-1, with 7 bases identical to TRBD1. Looked up from germline, CDR1 is MNHEY and CDR2 is SVGAGI. V lost 2 bases to trimming and J lost 1 base; unmatched junction nucleotides: 13. CDR3 size: 18 residues. CDR3 amino acids: CASSYRSRGHYGNTEAFF. For the CDR3, the DNA is TGTGCCAGCAGTTACAGGTCAAGGGGGCATTATGGGAACACTGAAGCTTTCTTT.

This clonotype was seen many times. The rearrangement uses TRBV11-1 and TRBJ2-1; D gene uncertain. The V end was cut by 5 bases, the J end by 8 bases, with 10 bases between. Germline values: CDR1 SGHAT, CDR2 FQDESV (reference sequence). This CDR3 comprises 12 residues. CDR3 loop: CASSPALDEQFF. The CDR3 nucleotides read TGTGCCAGCAGCCCAGCGCTCGATGAGCAGTTCTTC.

This clonotype has at least ten counts. This CDR3 reads CASSWGTNPSGANVLTF. DNA for the CDR3: TGTGCCAGCAGCTGGGGGACGAACCCCTCTGGGGCCAACGTCCTGACTTTC. The chain recombines TRBV7-9 with TRBJ2-6; TRBD1 or TRBD2 may be the D gene (5 bases each). This CDR3 comprises 17 residues. Trimming removed 4 bases at V and 0 bases at J, with 13 bases between. In germline, CDR1 is SEHNR, CDR2 FQNEAQ (reference sequence).